Each of the 6 T cell receptor beta chains below was sequenced from the same sample in a study of blood T cells in healthy people across ages. Primers used in a second PCR of roughly 7 to 12 cycles were a sample-barcoded 5' primer and a J-beta primer mix. TCRdb re-called the 5' RACE reads through MiXCR, storing one row per CDR3 protein. Among fewer than 750,000 distinct CDR3 sequences listed, around 50% were seen once. Sequencing used blood. These TCRs come from an older man in good health.

This clonotype has just a few counts. The chain uses TRBV7-2 and TRBJ2-5; 8 nucleotides agree with TRBD2. There are 14 residues in the CDR3. The V segment lost 7 bases and the J segment 2 bases; nucleotides outside the gene matches: 6. Germline values: CDR1 SGHTA, CDR2 FQGNSA. The chain's CDR3 is CASTIGGVQETQYF. CDR3 bases: TGTGCCAGCACCATCGGGGGGGTGCAAGAGACCCAGTACTTC. The full variable domain, completed using reference TRBV7-2 and TRBJ2-5, is GAGVSQSPSNKVTEKGKDVELRCDPISGHTALYWYRQSLGQGLEFLIYFQGNSAPDKSGLPSDRFSAERTGGSVSTLTIQRTQQEDSAVYLCASTIGGVQETQYFGPGTRLLVL.

This clonotype occurred a few times. This chain connects TRBV5-5 to TRBJ2-7; D is perhaps TRBD1 (5 bases). The CDR3 is made up of 13 amino acids. The V end lost 6 bases, the J end lost 1 base, and 11 bases lay between the germline ends. Germline V gives CDR1 SGHKS, CDR2 YYEKEE (reference sequence). DNA of the CDR3: TGTGCCAGCAACACACAGGATTCCTACGAGCAGTACTTC. Protein sequence: CASNTQDSYEQYF.

The CDR3 DNA sequence: TGCGCCAGCAGCTTTGGACAGGGGGATACAGTGCAGTTCTTC. This sequence encodes CASSFGQGDTVQFF. This chain connects TRBV5-1 to TRBJ2-1; TRBD1 matches 10 bases. The germline CDR1 and CDR2 sequences are SGHRS and YFSETQ. This CDR3 spans 14 amino acids. V lost 2 bases and J lost 12; bases outside the gene matches: 8.

J is TRBJ2-7 and V is TRBV12-3 or TRBV12-4; D perhaps matches TRBD1 (5 bases). Trimming left V 6 bases short and J 4 bases short, with 10 bases between. CDR3 size: 12 residues. DNA of the CDR3: TGTGCCAGCAGCAGGGATAGGTACGAGCAGTACTTC. It is translated as CASSRDRYEQYF.

The genes are TRBV20-1 and TRBJ2-3; D uncertain. Germline V gives CDR1 DFQATT, CDR2 SNEGSKA (reference sequence). The germline V and J ends were trimmed by 7 bases and 2 bases, with 16 bases remaining between them. The CDR3 runs 14 residues. CDR3 sequence reads: CSVRGGIDTDTQYF. The CDR3 nucleotides read TGCAGTGTCAGAGGCGGCATCGACACAGATACGCAGTATTTT.

This clonotype was found once. This chain uses TRBV7-2 with TRBJ2-5; D is perhaps TRBD1 (6 bases). Germline CDR1 reads SGHTA; CDR2 reads FQGNSA. The CDR3 is 15 amino acids. V lost 10 bases and J lost 11, with 29 bases in between. CDR3 amino acids: CATLVTASLGGEQYF. CDR3 coding DNA: TGTGCCACACTAGTGACTGCAAGCTTAGGGGGTGAGCAGTACTTC.